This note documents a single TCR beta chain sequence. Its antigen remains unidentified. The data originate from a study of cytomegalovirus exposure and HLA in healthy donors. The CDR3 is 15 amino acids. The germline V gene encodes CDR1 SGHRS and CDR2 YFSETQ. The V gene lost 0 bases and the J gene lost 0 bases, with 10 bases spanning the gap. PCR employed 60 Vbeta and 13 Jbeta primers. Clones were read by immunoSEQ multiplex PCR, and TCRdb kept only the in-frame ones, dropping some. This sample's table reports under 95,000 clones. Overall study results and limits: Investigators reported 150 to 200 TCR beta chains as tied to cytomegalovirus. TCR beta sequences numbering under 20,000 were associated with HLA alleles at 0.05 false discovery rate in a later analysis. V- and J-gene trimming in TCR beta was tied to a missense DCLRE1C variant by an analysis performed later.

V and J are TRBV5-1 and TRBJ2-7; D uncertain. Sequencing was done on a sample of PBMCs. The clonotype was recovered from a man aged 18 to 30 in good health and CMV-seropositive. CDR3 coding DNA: TGCGCCAGCAGCTTGGGCAGGTCCAGCTCCTACGAGCAGTACTTC. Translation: CASSLGRSSSYEQYF.